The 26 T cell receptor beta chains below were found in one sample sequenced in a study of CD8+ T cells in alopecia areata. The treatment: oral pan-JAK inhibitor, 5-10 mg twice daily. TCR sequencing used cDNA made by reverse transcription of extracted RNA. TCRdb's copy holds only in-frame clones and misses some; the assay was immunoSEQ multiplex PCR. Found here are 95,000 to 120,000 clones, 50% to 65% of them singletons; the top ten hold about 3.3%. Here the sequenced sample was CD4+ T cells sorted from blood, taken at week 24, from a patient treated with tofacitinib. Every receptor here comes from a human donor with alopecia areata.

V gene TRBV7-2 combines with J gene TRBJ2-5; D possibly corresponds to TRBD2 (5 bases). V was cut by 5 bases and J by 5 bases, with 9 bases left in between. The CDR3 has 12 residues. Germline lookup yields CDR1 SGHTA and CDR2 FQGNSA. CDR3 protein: CASSLRRETQYF. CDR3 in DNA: TGTGCCAGCAGCCTACGGAGGGAGACCCAGTACTTC.

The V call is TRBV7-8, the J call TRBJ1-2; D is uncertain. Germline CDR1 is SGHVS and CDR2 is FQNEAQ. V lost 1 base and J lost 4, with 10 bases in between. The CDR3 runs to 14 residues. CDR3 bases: TGTGCCAGCAGCTTAGGGGAGATTGGCTATGGCTACACCTTC. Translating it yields CASSLGEIGYGYTF.

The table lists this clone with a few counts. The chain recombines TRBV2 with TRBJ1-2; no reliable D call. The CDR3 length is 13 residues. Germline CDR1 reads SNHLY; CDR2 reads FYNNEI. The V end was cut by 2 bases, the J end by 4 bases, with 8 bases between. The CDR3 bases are TGTGCCAGCAGTGAAAGTCAGTTCTATGGCTACACCTTC. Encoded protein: CASSESQFYGYTF.

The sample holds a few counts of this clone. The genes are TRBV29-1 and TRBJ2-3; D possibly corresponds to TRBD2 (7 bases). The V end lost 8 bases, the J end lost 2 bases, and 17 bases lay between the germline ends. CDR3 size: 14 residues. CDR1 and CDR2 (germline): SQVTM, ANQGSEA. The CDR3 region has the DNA TGCAGCCATTCCCCGGGGGGCTCCACAGATACGCAGTATTTT. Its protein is CSHSPGGSTDTQYF.

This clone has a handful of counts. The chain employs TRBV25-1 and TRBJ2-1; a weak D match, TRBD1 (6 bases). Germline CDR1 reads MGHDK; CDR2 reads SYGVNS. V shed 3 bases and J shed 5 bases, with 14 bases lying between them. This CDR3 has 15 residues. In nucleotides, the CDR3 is TGTGCCAGCAGTGAGGCACAGGGAGTCAACAATGAGCAGTTCTTC. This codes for CASSEAQGVNNEQFF.

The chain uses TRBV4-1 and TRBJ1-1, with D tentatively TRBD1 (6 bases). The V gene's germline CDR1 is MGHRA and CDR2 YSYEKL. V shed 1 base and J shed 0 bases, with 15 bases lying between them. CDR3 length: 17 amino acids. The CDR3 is CASSQAAVRGLNTEAFF. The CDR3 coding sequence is TGCGCCAGCAGCCAAGCGGCCGTCAGGGGATTGAACACTGAAGCTTTCTTT.

For the CDR3, the DNA is TGTGCCGGCAACCGACGGGGGGGTAGCACAGATACGCAGTATTTT. It yields the protein CAGNRRGGSTDTQYF. V gene TRBV30 combines with J gene TRBJ2-3, with 8 bases matching TRBD2. V trimming: 8 bases; J trimming: 0 bases; junction bases outside the gene matches: 10. CDR1 is GTSNPN, CDR2 SVGIG, per germline (reference sequence). This CDR3 spans 15 amino acids.

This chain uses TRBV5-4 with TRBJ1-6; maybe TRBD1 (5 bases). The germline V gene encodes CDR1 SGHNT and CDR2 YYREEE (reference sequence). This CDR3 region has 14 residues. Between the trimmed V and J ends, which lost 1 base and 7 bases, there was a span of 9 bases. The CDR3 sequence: CASSLKQANSPLHF. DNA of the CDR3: TGTGCCAGCAGCTTGAAACAGGCGAATTCACCCCTCCACTTT. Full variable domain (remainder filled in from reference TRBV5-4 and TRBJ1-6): ETGVTQSPTHLIKTRGQQVTLRCSSQSGHNTVSWYQQALGQGPQFIFQYYREEENGRGNFPPRFSGLQFPNYSSELNVNALELDDSALYLCASSLKQANSPLHFGNGTRLTVT.

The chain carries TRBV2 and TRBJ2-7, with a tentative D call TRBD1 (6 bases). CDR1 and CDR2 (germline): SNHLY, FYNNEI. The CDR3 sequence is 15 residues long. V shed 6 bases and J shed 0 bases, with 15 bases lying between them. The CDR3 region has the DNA TGTGCCAGCAGCGGACAGCCAACCTCCTCCTACGAGCAGTACTTC. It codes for CASSGQPTSSYEQYF.

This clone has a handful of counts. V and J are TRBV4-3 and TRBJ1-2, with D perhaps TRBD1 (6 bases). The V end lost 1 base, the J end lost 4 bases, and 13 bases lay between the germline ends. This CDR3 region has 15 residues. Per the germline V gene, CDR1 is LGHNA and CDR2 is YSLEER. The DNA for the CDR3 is TGCGCCAGCAGCCAAGGGGGGGCAGGGAGCTATGGCTACACCTTC. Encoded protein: CASSQGGAGSYGYTF.

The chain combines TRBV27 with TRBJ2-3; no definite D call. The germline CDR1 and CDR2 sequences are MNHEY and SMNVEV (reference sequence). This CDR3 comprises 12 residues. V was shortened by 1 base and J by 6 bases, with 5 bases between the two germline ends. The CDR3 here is CASSLLGDTQYF. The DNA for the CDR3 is TGTGCCAGCAGTTTATTGGGGGATACGCAGTATTTT.

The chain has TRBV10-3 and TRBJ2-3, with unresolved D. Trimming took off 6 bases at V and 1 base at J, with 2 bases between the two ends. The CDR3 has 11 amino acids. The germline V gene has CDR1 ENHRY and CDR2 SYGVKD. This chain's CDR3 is CAIRRTDTQYF. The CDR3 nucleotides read TGTGCCATCAGGCGCACAGATACGCAGTATTTT.

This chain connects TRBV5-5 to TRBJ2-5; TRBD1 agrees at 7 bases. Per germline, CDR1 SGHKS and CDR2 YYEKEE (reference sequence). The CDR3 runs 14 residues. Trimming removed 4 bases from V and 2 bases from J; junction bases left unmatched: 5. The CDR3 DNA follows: TGTGCCAGCAGCCAGGGGACAGCGCAAGAGACCCAGTACTTC. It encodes CASSQGTAQETQYF.

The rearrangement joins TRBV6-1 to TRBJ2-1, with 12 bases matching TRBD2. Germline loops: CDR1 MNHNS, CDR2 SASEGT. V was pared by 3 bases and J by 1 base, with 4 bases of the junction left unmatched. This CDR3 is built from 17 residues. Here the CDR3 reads CASSETSGGSSYNEQFF. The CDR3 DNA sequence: TGTGCCAGCAGTGAGACTAGCGGGGGCTCTTCCTACAATGAGCAGTTCTTC.

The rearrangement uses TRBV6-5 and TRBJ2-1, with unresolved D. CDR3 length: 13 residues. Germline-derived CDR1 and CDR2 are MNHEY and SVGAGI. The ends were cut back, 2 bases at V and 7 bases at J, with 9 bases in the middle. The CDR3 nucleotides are TGTGCCAGCAGTTACGCGCTGCAAAATGAGCAGTTCTTC. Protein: CASSYALQNEQFF.

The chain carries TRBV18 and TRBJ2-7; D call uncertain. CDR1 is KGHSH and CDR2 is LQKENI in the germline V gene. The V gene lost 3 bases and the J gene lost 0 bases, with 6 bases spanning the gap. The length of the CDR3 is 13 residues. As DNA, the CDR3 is TGTGCCAGCTCACCTTCCGACTCCTACGAGCAGTACTTC. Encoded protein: CASSPSDSYEQYF.

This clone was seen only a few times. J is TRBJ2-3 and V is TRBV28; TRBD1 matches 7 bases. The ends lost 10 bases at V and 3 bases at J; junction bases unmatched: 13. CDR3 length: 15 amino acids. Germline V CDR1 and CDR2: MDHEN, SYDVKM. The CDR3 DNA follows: TGTGCCACCTACTCGACAGGGCCCTTTACAGATACGCAGTATTTT. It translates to CATYSTGPFTDTQYF.

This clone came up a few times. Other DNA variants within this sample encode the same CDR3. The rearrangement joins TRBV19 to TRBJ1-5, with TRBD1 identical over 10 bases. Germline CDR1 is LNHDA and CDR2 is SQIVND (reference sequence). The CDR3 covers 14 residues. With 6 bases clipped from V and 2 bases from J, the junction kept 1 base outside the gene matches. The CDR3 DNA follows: TGTGCCAGTAGCGGGACAGGGGGCAATCAGCCCCAGCATTTT. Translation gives CASSGTGGNQPQHF.

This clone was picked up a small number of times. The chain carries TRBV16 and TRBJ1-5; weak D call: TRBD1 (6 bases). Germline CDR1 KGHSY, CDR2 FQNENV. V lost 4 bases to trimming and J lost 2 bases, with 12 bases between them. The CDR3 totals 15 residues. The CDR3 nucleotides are TGTGCCAGCAGCCTAACAGGGTTAGGCAATCAGCCCCAGCATTTT. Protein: CASSLTGLGNQPQHF. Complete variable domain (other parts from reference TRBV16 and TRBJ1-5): GEEVAQTPKHLVRGEGQKAKLYCAPIKGHSYVFWYQQVLKNEFKFLISFQNENVFDETGMPKERFSAKCLPNSPCSLEIQATKLEDSAVYFCASSLTGLGNQPQHFGDGTRLSIL.

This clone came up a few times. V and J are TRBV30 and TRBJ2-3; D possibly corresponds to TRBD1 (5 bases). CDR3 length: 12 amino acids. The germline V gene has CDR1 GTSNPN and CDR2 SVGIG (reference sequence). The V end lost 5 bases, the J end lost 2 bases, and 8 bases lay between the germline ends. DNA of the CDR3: TGTGCCTGGGGCAGGGACACAGATACGCAGTATTTT. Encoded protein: CAWGRDTDTQYF. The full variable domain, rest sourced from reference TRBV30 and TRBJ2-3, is SQTIHQWPATLVQPVGSPLSLECTVEGTSNPNLYWYRQAAGRGLQLLFYSVGIGQISSEVPQNLSASRPQDRQFILSSKKLLLSDSGFYLCAWGRDTDTQYFGPGTRLTVL.

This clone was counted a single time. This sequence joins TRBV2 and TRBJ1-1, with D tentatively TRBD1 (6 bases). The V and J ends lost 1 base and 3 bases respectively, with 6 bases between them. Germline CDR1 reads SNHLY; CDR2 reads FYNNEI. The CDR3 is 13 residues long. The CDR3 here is CASSEEGDTEAFF. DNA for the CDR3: TGTGCCAGCAGTGAAGAGGGGGACACTGAAGCTTTCTTT.

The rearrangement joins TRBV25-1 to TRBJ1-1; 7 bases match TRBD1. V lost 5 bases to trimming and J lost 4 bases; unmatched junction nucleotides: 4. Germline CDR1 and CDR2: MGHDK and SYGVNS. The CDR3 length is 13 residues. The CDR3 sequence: CASSLPGGTEAFF. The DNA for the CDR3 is TGTGCCAGCAGTCTGCCAGGGGGCACTGAAGCTTTCTTT. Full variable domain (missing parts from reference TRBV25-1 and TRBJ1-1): EADIYQTPRYLVIGTGKKITLECSQTMGHDKMYWYQQDPGMELHLIHYSYGVNSTEKGDLSSESTVSRIRTEHFPLTLESARPSHTSQYLCASSLPGGTEAFFGQGTRLTVV.

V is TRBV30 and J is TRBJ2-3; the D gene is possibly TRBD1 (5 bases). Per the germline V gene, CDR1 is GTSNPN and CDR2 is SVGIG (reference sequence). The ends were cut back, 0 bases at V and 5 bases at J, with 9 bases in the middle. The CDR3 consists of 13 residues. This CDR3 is CAWSVLQGDTQYF. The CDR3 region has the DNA TGTGCCTGGAGTGTACTTCAGGGAGATACGCAGTATTTT.

CDR3 in DNA: TGCAGCGTCTCCCTCGGAGGCAGGGTGAACACTGAAGCTTTCTTT. Amino acid sequence: CSVSLGGRVNTEAFF. This chain links TRBV29-1 with TRBJ1-1, with D maybe TRBD1 (5 bases). Trimming pared 6 bases from V and 0 bases from J, leaving 17 bases between. CDR1 SQVTM and CDR2 ANQGSEA come from the germline V gene. This CDR3 is 15 amino acids long.

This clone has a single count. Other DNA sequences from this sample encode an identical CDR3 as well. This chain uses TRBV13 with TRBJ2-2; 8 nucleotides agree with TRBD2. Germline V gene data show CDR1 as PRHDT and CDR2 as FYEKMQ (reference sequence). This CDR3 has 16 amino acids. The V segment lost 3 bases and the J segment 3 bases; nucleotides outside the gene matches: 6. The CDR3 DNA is TGTGCCAGCAGCTTTGTAGCGGGATGGGACACCGGGGAGCTGTTTTTT. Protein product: CASSFVAGWDTGELFF. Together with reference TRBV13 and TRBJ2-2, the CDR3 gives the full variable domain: AAGVIQSPRHLIKEKRETATLKCYPIPRHDTVYWYQQGPGQDPQFLISFYEKMQSDKGSIPDRFSAQQFSDYHSELNMSSLELGDSALYFCASSFVAGWDTGELFFGEGSRLTVL.

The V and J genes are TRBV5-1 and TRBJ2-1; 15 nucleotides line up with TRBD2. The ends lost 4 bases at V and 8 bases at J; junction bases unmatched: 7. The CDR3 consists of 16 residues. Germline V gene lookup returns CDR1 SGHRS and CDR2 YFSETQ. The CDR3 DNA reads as TGCGCCAGCAGCGCCGGACTAGCGGGGGGGCTCGATGAGCAGTTCTTC. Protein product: CASSAGLAGGLDEQFF.